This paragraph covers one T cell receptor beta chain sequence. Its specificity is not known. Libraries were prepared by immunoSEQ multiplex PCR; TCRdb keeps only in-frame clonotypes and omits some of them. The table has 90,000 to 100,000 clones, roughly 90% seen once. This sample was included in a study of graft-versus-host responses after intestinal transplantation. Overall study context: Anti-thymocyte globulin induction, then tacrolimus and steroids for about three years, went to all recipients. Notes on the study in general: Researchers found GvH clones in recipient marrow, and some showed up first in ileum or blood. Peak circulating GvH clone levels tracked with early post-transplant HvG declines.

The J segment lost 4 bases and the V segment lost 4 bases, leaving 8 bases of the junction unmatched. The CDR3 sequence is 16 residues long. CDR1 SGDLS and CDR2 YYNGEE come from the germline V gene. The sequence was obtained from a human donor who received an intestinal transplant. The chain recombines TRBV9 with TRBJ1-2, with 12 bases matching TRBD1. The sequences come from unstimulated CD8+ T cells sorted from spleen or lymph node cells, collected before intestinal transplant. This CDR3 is CASSTRRDRGPYGYTF. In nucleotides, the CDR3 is TGTGCCAGCAGCACGCGACGGGACAGGGGGCCCTATGGCTACACCTTC.